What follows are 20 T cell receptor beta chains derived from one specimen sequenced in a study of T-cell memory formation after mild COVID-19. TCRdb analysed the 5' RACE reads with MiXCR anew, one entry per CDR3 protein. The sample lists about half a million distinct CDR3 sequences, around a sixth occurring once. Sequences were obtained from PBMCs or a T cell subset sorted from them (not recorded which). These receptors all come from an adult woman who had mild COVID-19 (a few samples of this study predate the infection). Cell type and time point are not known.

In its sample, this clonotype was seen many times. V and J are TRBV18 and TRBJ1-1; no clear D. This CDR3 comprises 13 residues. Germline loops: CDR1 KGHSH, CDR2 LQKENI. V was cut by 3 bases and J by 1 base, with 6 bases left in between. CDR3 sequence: CASSPNWNTEAFF. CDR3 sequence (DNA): TGTGCCAGCTCACCGAACTGGAACACTGAAGCTTTCTTT.

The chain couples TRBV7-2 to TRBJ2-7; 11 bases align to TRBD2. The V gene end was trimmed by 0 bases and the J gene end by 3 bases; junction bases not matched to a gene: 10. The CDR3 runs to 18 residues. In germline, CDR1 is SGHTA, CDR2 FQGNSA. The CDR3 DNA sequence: TGTGCCAGCAGCTTAGCAGCTACACTAGCGGGAGTATTCTACGAGCAGTACTTC. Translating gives CASSLAATLAGVFYEQYF.

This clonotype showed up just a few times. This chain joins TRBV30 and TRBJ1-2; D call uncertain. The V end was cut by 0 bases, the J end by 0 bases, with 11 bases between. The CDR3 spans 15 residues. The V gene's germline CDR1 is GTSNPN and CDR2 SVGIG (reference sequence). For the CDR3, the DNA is TGTGCCTGGAGTGTACCCTACAGTCCTAACTATGGCTACACCTTC. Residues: CAWSVPYSPNYGYTF.

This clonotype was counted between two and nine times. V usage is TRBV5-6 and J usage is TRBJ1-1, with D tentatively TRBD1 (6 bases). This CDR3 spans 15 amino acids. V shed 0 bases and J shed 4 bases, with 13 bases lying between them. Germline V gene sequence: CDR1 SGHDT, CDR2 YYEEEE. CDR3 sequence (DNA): TGTGCCAGCAGCTTGGCCCCTGGGGGCGGCACTGAAGCTTTCTTT. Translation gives CASSLAPGGGTEAFF.

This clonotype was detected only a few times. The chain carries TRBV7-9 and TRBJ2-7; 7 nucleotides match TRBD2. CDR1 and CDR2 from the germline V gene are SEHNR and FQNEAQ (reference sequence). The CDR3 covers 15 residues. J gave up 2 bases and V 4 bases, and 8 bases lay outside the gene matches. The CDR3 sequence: CASSSSKGRAYEQYF. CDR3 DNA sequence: TGTGCCAGCAGCTCCTCCAAAGGGAGGGCCTACGAGCAGTACTTC.

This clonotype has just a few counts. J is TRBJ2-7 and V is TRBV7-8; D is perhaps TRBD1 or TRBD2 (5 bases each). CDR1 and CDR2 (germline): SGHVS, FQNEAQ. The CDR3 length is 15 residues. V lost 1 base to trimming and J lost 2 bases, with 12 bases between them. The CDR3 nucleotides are TGTGCCAGCAGCTTAGTACGAGGGGCCACCTACGAGCAGTACTTC. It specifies CASSLVRGATYEQYF.

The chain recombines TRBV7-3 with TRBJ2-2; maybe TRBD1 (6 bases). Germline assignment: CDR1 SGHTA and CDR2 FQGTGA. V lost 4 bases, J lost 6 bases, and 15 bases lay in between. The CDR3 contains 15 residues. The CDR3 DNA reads TGTGCCAGCAGCTGGGCAGGGGATCGGTCCGGGGAGCTGTTTTTT. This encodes CASSWAGDRSGELFF.

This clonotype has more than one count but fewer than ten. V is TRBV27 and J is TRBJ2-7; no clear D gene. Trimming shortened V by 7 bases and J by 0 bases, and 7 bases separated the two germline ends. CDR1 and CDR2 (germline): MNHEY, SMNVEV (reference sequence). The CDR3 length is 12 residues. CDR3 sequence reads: CASTSSSYEQYF. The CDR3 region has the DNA TGTGCCAGCACGTCCAGCTCCTACGAGCAGTACTTC.

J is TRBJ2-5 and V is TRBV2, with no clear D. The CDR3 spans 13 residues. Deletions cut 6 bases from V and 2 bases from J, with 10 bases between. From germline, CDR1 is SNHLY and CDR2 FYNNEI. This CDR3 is CASRGSGQETQYF. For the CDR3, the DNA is TGTGCCAGCAGGGGATCCGGGCAAGAGACCCAGTACTTC.

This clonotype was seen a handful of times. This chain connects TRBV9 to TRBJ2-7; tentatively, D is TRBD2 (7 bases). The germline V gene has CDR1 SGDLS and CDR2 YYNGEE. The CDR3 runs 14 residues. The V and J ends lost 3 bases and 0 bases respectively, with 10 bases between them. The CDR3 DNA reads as TGTGCCAGCAGCGAGGGGGGGGCCTCCTACGAGCAGTACTTC. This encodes CASSEGGASYEQYF.

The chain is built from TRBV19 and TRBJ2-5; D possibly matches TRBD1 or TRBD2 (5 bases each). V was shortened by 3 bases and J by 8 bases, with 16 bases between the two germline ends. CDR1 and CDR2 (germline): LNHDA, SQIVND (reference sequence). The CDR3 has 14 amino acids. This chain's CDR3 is CASSIVGTSTTQYF. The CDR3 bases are TGTGCCAGTAGTATTGTGGGGACCTCCACCACCCAGTACTTC.

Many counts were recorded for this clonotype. CDR3 nucleotide sequence: TGTGCCAGCAGCTTAGATCAAGTCTACGAGCAGTACTTC. This encodes CASSLDQVYEQYF. The chain links TRBV11-2 to TRBJ2-7; D unresolved. CDR1 SGHAT and CDR2 FQNNGV come from the germline V gene. V was clipped by 0 bases and J by 3 bases, with 6 bases between them. The CDR3 extends over 13 amino acids.

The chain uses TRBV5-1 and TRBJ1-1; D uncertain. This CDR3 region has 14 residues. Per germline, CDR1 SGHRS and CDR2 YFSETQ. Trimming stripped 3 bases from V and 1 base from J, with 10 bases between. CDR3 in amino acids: CASSSALGNTEAFF. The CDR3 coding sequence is TGCGCCAGCAGCTCCGCCCTTGGGAACACTGAAGCTTTCTTT.

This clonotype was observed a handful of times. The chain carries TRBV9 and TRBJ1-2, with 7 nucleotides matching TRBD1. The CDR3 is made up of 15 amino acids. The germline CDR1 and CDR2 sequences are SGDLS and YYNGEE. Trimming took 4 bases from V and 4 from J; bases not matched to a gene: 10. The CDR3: CASSTGTASIYGYTF. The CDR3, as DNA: TGTGCCAGCAGCACCGGGACAGCAAGTATCTATGGCTACACCTTC.

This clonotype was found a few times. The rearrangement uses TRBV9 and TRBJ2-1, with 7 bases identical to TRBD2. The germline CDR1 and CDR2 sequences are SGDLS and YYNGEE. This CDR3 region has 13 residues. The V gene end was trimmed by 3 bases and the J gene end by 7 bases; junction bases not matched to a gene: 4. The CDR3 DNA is TGTGCCAGCAGCGAGGCCGGGGGGAATGAGCAGTTCTTC. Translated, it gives CASSEAGGNEQFF.

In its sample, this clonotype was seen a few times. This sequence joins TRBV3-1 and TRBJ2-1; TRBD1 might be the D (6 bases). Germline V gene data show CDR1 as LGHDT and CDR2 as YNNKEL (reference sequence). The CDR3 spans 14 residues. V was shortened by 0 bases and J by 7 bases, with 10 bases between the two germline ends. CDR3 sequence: CASSQDYQGNEQFF. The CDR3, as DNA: TGTGCCAGCAGCCAAGACTACCAGGGGAATGAGCAGTTCTTC.

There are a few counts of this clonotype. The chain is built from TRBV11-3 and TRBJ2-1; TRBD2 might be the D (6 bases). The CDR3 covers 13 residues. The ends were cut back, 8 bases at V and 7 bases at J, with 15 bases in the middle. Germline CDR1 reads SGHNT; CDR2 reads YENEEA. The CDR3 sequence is CASSWDSGNEQFF. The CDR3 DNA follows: TGTGCCAGCTCCTGGGACTCGGGGAATGAGCAGTTCTTC.

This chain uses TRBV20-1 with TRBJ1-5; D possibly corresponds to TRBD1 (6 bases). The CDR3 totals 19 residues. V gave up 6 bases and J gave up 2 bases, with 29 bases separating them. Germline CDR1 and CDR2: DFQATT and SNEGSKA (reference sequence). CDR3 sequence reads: CSAVGPGLQGVLGNQPQHF. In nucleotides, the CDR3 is TGCAGTGCGGTGGGTCCGGGACTACAGGGAGTCCTGGGCAATCAGCCCCAGCATTTT.

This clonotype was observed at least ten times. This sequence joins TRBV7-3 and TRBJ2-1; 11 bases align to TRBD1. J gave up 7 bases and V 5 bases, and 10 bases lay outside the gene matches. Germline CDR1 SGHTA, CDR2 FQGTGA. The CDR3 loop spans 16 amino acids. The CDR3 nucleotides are TGTGCCAGCAGCCACCTCCCGGGACAGGGGGTAAATGAGCAGTTCTTC. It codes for CASSHLPGQGVNEQFF.

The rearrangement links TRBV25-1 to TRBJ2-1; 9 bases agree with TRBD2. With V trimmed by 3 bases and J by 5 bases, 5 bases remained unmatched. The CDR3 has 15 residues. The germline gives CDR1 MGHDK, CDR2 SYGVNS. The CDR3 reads CASSDGGRAHNEQFF. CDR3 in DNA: TGTGCCAGCAGTGATGGCGGGAGGGCCCACAATGAGCAGTTCTTC.